The entry below describes one T cell receptor beta chain. Antigen: not known. J was trimmed by 0 bases and V by 3 bases; bases with no gene match: 3. The CDR3 length is 15 residues. Per the germline V gene, CDR1 is SGDLS and CDR2 is YYNGEE. This specimen belongs to a study of T cell responses to AZD1222 COVID-19 vaccine. Study conclusions and caveats: Donor demographics were predominantly white British with a female majority; clonal diversity may be underestimated. Seropositive AZD1222 recipients at baseline numbered only 5 or 6.

The data were produced by immunoSEQ multiplex PCR, yet TCRdb's version contains in-frame clones alone and is incomplete. The sample carries around 160,000 clones, about 92% recorded once. The sample in question was peripheral blood, obtained 28 days after the second AZD1222 dose. V usage is TRBV9 and J usage is TRBJ1-1; 9 bases fit TRBD1. The receptor was isolated from an adult who received the AZD1222 COVID-19 vaccine. CDR3 sequence reads: CASSDGQGMNTEAFF. CDR3 in DNA: TGTGCCAGCAGCGACGGACAGGGGATGAACACTGAAGCTTTCTTT.